The T cell receptor (beta chain) described here comes from a study of beta chain features in type 1 diabetes. Across the whole study: The samples had around 100 million sorted cells examined in all.

Expressed TCRB transcripts were sequenced because the isolated RNA had all been reverse transcribed beforehand. TCRdb's copy holds only in-frame clones and misses some; the assay was immunoSEQ multiplex PCR. In the table there are hundreds of thousands of clones, more than 12% of which are singletons. Populations obtained by sorting all exceeded 95% purity. Whole-study findings and limits: When Type 1 diabetes patients were examined, their TCRB CDR3s proved moderately but significantly shorter in all four CD4+ subsets. The study found that naive, central memory and Treg TCRB repertoires appeared more similar in patients than in healthy donors. It was possible that PCR favored shorter templates, equally so in patients and controls.

This CDR3 region has 15 residues. V was pared by 6 bases and J by 6 bases, with 12 bases of the junction left unmatched. Germline loops: CDR1 SGHRS, CDR2 YFSETQ. About this clone: Antigen specificity is unknown.

The rearrangement uses TRBV5-1 and TRBJ2-1, with 7 bases aligning to TRBD1. Sequenced: naive CD4+ T cells from blood. The sequence was collected from a man between 18 and 35 years old with type 1 diabetes. The CDR3 coding sequence is TGCGCCAGCACCGGGCAGTTGTCAGGGGGCAATGAGCAGTTCTTC. Translating gives CASTGQLSGGNEQFF. Full variable domain (outside the CDR3, taken from reference TRBV5-1 and TRBJ2-1): KAGVTQTPRYLIKTRGQQVTLSCSPISGHRSVSWYQQTPGQGLQFLFEYFSETQRNKGNFPGRFSGRQFSNSRSEMNVSTLELGDSALYLCASTGQLSGGNEQFFGPGTRLTVL.